The 7 T cell receptor beta chains below all came from one sample that was sequenced in a study of chemoradiotherapy in HPV16-positive cancers. Using immunoSEQ multiplex PCR, the repertoire was profiled, and TCRdb retains in-frame clones only, with some absent. Of some 14,000 clones detected, roughly 73% appear once; the ten largest clones hold roughly 1.4%. The sample here was taken from a patient who underwent chemoradiotherapy. The receptors were gathered from a human donor with HPV-associated anogenital cancer.

This clone has a handful of counts. The V call is TRBV4-1, the J call TRBJ2-7, with D uncertain. The CDR3 has 15 amino acids. The germline V gene has CDR1 MGHRA and CDR2 YSYEKL. Trimming removed 0 bases at V and 4 bases at J, with 13 bases between. The CDR3 protein is CASSQDSRIWYEQYF. DNA of the CDR3: TGCGCCAGCAGCCAAGATAGTAGGATTTGGTACGAGCAGTACTTC.

The CDR3 here is CASSLSGQGIEQYF. CDR3 DNA: TGTGCCAGCAGTTTATCGGGACAGGGAATTGAGCAGTACTTC. The chain employs TRBV27 and TRBJ2-7, with 9 bases that match TRBD1. Trimming took 0 bases from V and 7 from J; bases not matched to a gene: 4. Germline-derived CDR1 and CDR2 are MNHEY and SMNVEV (reference sequence). CDR3 length: 14 residues.

The chain carries TRBV7-2 and TRBJ2-3; the D is unclear. Trimming cost V 5 bases and J 2 bases, with 5 bases left between them. Germline loops: CDR1 SGHTA, CDR2 FQGNSA. CDR3 length: 12 residues. CDR3 sequence: CASSPPTDTQYF. The CDR3 nucleotides are TGTGCCAGCAGCCCCCCCACAGATACGCAGTATTTT.

This rearrangement joins TRBV28 to TRBJ1-3; D is uncertain. This CDR3 spans 15 amino acids. CDR1 is MDHEN and CDR2 is SYDVKM in the germline V gene. Trimming took 4 bases from V and 0 from J, leaving 10 bases between them. The DNA for the CDR3 is TGTGCCAGCAGTTCCCCGAGATACTCTGGAAACACCATATATTTT. It codes for CASSSPRYSGNTIYF.

The V and J genes are TRBV2 and TRBJ2-5; D unclear. The CDR3 totals 12 residues. V lost 8 bases to trimming and J lost 2 bases, with 9 bases between them. Germline V gene data show CDR1 as SNHLY and CDR2 as FYNNEI. CDR3 residues: CASCNQQETQYF. The CDR3 nucleotides are TGTGCCAGCTGCAACCAGCAAGAGACCCAGTACTTC.

J is TRBJ2-1 and V is TRBV29-1; D is uncertain. This CDR3 has 11 residues. Looked up from germline, CDR1 is SQVTM and CDR2 is ANQGSEA. V was shortened by 7 bases and J by 4 bases, with 8 bases between the two germline ends. The CDR3, as DNA: TGCAGCGCGGACGCTTACAATGAGCAGTTCTTC. It codes for CSADAYNEQFF.

The rearrangement links TRBV9 to TRBJ2-1; TRBD2 matches at 16 bases. The CDR3 is 18 residues long. V trimming: 3 bases; J trimming: 7 bases; junction bases outside the gene matches: 10. Per the germline V gene, CDR1 is SGDLS and CDR2 is YYNGEE. CDR3 DNA: TGTGCCAGCAGCGCAGCCGGGACTAGCGGGGGGGCCGGAAATGAGCAGTTCTTC. Its protein product is CASSAAGTSGGAGNEQFF.